This TCR beta chain was sequenced for a study of T cells after yellow fever vaccination. Via MiXCR, TCRdb re-called the 5' RACE reads, giving one row per CDR3 protein. The table lists 170,000 or so distinct CDR3 sequences, approximately 6.2% of them singletons. CDR3 length: 11 amino acids. V shed 10 bases and J shed 7 bases, with 13 bases lying between them. Germline V gene data show CDR1 as MNHEY and CDR2 as SVGAGI. The rearrangement uses TRBV6-5 and TRBJ1-2; tentatively, D is TRBD1 (6 bases). This clonotype originated in a man younger than 35 who received the YFV17D yellow fever vaccine. Specimen: CD4+ T cells sorted from PBMCs, collected on the day of the first yellow fever vaccination. CDR3 bases: TGTGCCATTCGGGGGGCGGTTGGCTACACCTTC. This sequence encodes CAIRGAVGYTF.